Sequencing of this T cell receptor beta chain was carried out in a study of tumor and adjacent non-tumor tissue in lung cancer. Study overall: Patients comprised some eleven adenocarcinoma, a couple of squamous cell carcinoma and 1 small cell lung cancer.

The template was RNA from unsorted bulk tissue. Chemotherapy-naive patients with new lung cancer underwent thoracic surgery in China, August–November 2014. A modified ARM-PCR protocol with three rounds of nested PCR amplified TCRbeta. A single record per CDR3 protein comes from TCRdb applying MiXCR to the multiplex PCR reads. The repertoire holds under 250,000 distinct CDR3 sequences, 70% to 75% seen once, with approximately 25% in the top ten. The receptor was isolated from a man aged 55 to 69 with non-small cell lung cancer. Sequenced sample: lung tumor tissue.

The CDR3 DNA follows: TGCAGTGCTTACCGCACTAGCGGGGGGAGTACAGATACGCAGTATTTT. Residues: CSAYRTSGGSTDTQYF. The V and J genes are TRBV20-1 and TRBJ2-3; the match to TRBD2 covers 12 bases. After removal of 5 bases from V and 3 bases from J, the junction contained 9 bases not matched to a gene. The length of the CDR3 is 16 residues. The V gene's germline CDR1 is DFQATT and CDR2 SNEGSKA (reference sequence).